This T cell receptor (beta chain) derives from a study of beta chain features in type 1 diabetes. About the research overall: In age, gender and cell yields, patients were similar to healthy donors.

Sequenced material consisted of expressed TCRB transcripts (all of the isolated RNA was reverse transcribed). TCRdb's table, derived via immunoSEQ multiplex PCR, lists solely in-frame clones and lacks some. The table has around 250,000 clones, 20% to 25% seen once; the top ten hold 0.012%. All of the sorted populations showed purity greater than 98%. Study observations and caveats: Across patients, naive, central memory and Treg TCRB repertoires exhibited apparently greater similarity than was observed across healthy donors. A definitive answer on HLA type influencing TCRB rearrangement was not reached here. Moderate but significant shortening of TCRB CDR3s was recorded in all four CD4+ subsets from Type 1 diabetes patients.

V was cut by 2 bases and J by 3 bases, with 8 bases left in between. This CDR3 contains 13 residues. The germline V gene has CDR1 LNHDA and CDR2 SQIVND (reference sequence). For this clone: What it binds is not known.

The receptor was derived from a woman aged 25 to 39 with type 1 diabetes. This sequence joins TRBV19 and TRBJ2-7, with a possible D match to TRBD1 (5 bases). Sequenced sample: naive CD4+ T cells from blood. The CDR3 protein is CASSINRLYEQYF. The CDR3 DNA reads as TGTGCCAGTAGTATAAACAGGCTCTACGAGCAGTACTTC.